This T cell receptor beta chain was found in a study of blood T cell repertoires in COVID-19. Study context: In each case, the material was cDNA or gDNA derived from T cells, B-cell-depleted T cells, or PBMCs.

The protocol was immunoSEQ multiplex PCR, while the TCRdb copy is restricted to in-frame clones and leaves out a portion. The sample has fewer than 150,000 clones, 85% seen once. This clone was detected only a few times. Germline CDR1 and CDR2: SGHTA and FQGNSA. The ends were cut back, 0 bases at V and 1 base at J, with 9 bases in the middle. This CDR3 has 15 amino acids. This TCR was recovered from a man between 35 and 55 years old with acute or convalescent COVID-19. The sequenced sample was peripheral blood. The chain recombines TRBV7-2 with TRBJ1-1; D is ambiguous. The CDR3 sequence: CASSLASPENTEAFF. CDR3 coding DNA: TGTGCCAGCAGCTTAGCGAGCCCCGAGAACACTGAAGCTTTCTTT.